The rows below give T cell receptor beta chains drawn from one sample of a study of blood T cell repertoires in COVID-19. Profiled with immunoSEQ multiplex PCR; TCRdb holds only in-frame clones, not every one. This sample has 95,000 to 150,000 clones, with 88% found just once. The sequenced sample consisted of peripheral blood. These receptors were obtained from a man aged 50 or older with acute or convalescent COVID-19. Each CDR3 is given with its conserved first and last residue. D genes are given only for firm matches. Not every row has a clone size; where given, it reads once, few, many or a size class.

V,D,J,size,DNA,CDR3
TRBV24-1,TRBD2,TRBJ2-1,-,TGTGCCACCGAAGGGGCGGGAGGGAAGAATGAGCAGTTCTTC,CATEGAGGKNEQFF
TRBV7-9,TRBD1,TRBJ2-7,-,TGTGCCAGCAGCCATACTACAGGGGGCGCTCGGGCCTACGAGCAGTACTTC,CASSHTTGGARAYEQYF
TRBV6-5,-,TRBJ2-3,once,TGTGCCAGCTGCCCCAGGGAAGATACGCAGTATTTT,CASCPREDTQYF
TRBV2,-,TRBJ2-2,once,TGTGCCAGCACCATGACAACGAACACCGGGGAGCTGTTTTTT,CASTMTTNTGELFF
TRBV11-2,-,TRBJ1-1,-,TGTGCCAGCAGCGCCCAGGGTAACACTGAAGCTTTCTTT,CASSAQGNTEAFF
TRBV30,TRBD2,TRBJ2-7,-,TGTGCCTGGAGCGCCACTAGCGGGACCCATTCCTACGAGCAGTACTTC,CAWSATSGTHSYEQYF
TRBV6-2/TRBV6-3,TRBD2,TRBJ2-7,-,TGTGCCAGCAGCCCCGGTGCGACTAGCCACCACGAGCAGTACTTC,CASSPGATSHHEQYF
TRBV15,-,TRBJ2-5,once,TGTGCCACCAGCAGAGATCCCGTAGTTCAAGAGACCCAGTACTTC,CATSRDPVVQETQYF
TRBV7-2,TRBD2,TRBJ2-7,-,TGTGCCAGCAGCACATCGAGCGGGAGCCCCTACGAGCAGTACTTC,CASSTSSGSPYEQYF
TRBV30,TRBD1,TRBJ2-7,-,TGTGCCTGGAGGAAACAGGGGGCTGAAGAGCAGTACTTC,CAWRKQGAEEQYF
TRBV6-5,-,TRBJ2-7,once,TGTGCCAGCGGTCAGTCACCCTACGAGCAGTACTTC,CASGQSPYEQYF
TRBV19,TRBD2,TRBJ2-3,-,TGTGCCAGTAGTATATTCGCGGGAGCCAGCACAGATACGCAGTATTTT,CASSIFAGASTDTQYF
TRBV11-3,TRBD2,TRBJ2-1,-,TGTGCCAGCAGAATGGGACTAGCGGGAGATGATGAGCAGTTCTTC,CASRMGLAGDDEQFF
TRBV12-5,-,TRBJ2-2,-,TGTGCTAGTGGTTTGTGGTCTAGCTACACCGGGGAGCTGTTTTTT,CASGLWSSYTGELFF
TRBV5-4,-,TRBJ2-3,few,TGTGCCAGCAGCTTTCCGGGAGAGGGCACAGATACGCAGTATTTT,CASSFPGEGTDTQYF
TRBV11-2,TRBD1,TRBJ2-2,-,TGTGCCAGCAGCTTAGGGAGAGGGGGCCGCACCGGGGAGCTGTTTTTT,CASSLGRGGRTGELFF
TRBV6-5,-,TRBJ1-2,-,TGTGCCAGCAGTTACTCGTACGGTGGTTCCTATGGCTACACCTTC,CASSYSYGGSYGYTF
TRBV19,-,TRBJ2-1,-,TGTGCCAGTAGTATTGGGCAGGGTGTAGGCAATGAGCAGTTCTTC,CASSIGQGVGNEQFF
TRBV30,-,TRBJ1-4,-,TGTGCCTGGAGTGTACGGCGGGACTTCGGAGAAAAACTGTTTTTT,CAWSVRRDFGEKLFF
TRBV30,-,TRBJ2-1,-,TGTGCCCTGGAGGTGGGGGGCAATGAGCAGTTCTTC,CALEVGGNEQFF
TRBV24-1,-,TRBJ2-3,once,TGTGCCACCAGTTTGAGGGGGGATACGCAGTATTTT,CATSLRGDTQYF
TRBV27,-,TRBJ2-1,-,TGTGCCAGCAGGACAAGAGCAGCTTTGCAGTTCTTC,CASRTRAALQFF
TRBV27,TRBD2,TRBJ2-3,-,TGTGCCAGTAAAGGAGCAAGCGGGAGCCTTACAGATACGCAGTATTTT,CASKGASGSLTDTQYF
TRBV3-1/TRBV3-2,TRBD1,TRBJ2-3,-,TGTGCCAGCAGCCAAGGTGACAGGGGGCTATCGGACACGCAGTATTTT,CASSQGDRGLSDTQYF
TRBV18,TRBD2,TRBJ2-5,-,TGTGCCAGCTCACCGGGACTAGCGGGACTGGACCGGATGGAGACCCAGTACTTC,CASSPGLAGLDRMETQYF